A single sample gave rise to the 3 T cell receptor beta chains below, sequenced in a study of OX40 agonist ivuxolimab in advanced cancers. The data were produced by immunoSEQ multiplex PCR, yet TCRdb's version contains in-frame clones alone and is incomplete. The sample holds 70,000 to 75,000 clones; around 85% are singletons and the top ten take 5.9%. This sample comprised CD4+ or CD8+ T cells sorted from blood, obtained in a trial of the OX40 agonist ivuxolimab. All receptors come from an adult with an advanced solid tumor such as melanoma, head and neck, liver or kidney cancer.

V gene TRBV5-1 combines with J gene TRBJ2-1; 12 nucleotides agree with TRBD2. CDR3 size: 15 residues. Looked up from germline, CDR1 is SGHRS and CDR2 is YFSETQ. V lost 7 bases and J lost 8; bases outside the gene matches: 10. The CDR3 sequence: CASSPLAGGPDEQFF. CDR3 nucleotides: TGCGCCAGCTCTCCACTAGCGGGGGGCCCAGATGAGCAGTTCTTC.

The CDR3: CASSVMTRDSPLHF. CDR3 nucleotide sequence: TGCGCCAGCAGCGTAATGACCCGGGATTCACCCCTCCACTTT. This chain connects TRBV5-1 to TRBJ1-6, with D uncertain. The CDR3 is made up of 14 amino acids. V was trimmed by 4 bases and J by 8 bases, leaving 13 bases between them. From germline, CDR1 is SGHRS and CDR2 YFSETQ.

The V gene is TRBV4-1, the J gene TRBJ1-1, with TRBD1 matching over 9 bases. CDR3 size: 17 residues. The J segment lost 6 bases and the V segment lost 2 bases, leaving 13 bases of the junction unmatched. Germline values: CDR1 MGHRA, CDR2 YSYEKL. The CDR3 DNA reads TGCGCCAGCAGCCAAAGCTCCGGGACAGGGCTTCCCTCTGAAGCTTTCTTT. It is translated as CASSQSSGTGLPSEAFF.